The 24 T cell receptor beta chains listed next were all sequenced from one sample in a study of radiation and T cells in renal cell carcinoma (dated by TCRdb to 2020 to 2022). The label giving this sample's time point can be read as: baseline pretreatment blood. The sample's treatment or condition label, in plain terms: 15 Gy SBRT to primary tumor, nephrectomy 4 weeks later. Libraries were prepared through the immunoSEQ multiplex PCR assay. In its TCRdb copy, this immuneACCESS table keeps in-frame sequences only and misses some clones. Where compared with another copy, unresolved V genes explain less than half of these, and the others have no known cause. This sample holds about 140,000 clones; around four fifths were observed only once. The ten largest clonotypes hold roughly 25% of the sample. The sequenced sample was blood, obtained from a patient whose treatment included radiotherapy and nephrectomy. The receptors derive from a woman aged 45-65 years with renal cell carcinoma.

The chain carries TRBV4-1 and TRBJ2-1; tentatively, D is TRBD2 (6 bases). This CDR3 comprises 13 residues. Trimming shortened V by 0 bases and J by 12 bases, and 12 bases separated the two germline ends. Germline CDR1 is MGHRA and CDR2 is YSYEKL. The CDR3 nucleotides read TGCGCCAGCAGCCAAGATTCCGGAGGGGTGCAGTTCTTC. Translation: CASSQDSGGVQFF.

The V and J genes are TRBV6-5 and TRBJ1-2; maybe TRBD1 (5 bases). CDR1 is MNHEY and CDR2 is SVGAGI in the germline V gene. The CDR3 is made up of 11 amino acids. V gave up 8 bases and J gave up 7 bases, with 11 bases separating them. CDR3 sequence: CASGGDGGYTF. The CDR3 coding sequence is TGTGCCAGCGGGGGGGACGGTGGCTACACCTTC.

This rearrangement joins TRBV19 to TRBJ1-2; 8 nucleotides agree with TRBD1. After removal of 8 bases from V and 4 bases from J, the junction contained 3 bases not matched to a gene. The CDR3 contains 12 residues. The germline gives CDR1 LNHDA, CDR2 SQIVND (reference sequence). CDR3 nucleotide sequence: TGTGCCAGTTCCGACAGGGGCTATGGCTACACCTTC. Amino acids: CASSDRGYGYTF.

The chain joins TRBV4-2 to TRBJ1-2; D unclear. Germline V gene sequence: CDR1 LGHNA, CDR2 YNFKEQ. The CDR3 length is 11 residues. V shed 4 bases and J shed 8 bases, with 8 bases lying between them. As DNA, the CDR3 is TGTGCCAGCAGCCGTAAAGGGGGCTACACCTTC. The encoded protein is CASSRKGGYTF.

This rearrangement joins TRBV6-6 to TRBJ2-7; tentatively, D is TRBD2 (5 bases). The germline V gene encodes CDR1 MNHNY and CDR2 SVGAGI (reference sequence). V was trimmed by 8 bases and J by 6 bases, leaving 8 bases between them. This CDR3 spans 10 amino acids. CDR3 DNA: TGTGCCAGCGGAGGCGGCGAGCAGTACTTC. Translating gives CASGGGEQYF.

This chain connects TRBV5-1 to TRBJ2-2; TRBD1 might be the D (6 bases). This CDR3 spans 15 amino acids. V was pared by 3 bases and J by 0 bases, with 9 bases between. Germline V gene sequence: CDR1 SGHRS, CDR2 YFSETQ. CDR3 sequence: CASSWDTANTGELFF. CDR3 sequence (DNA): TGCGCCAGCAGCTGGGACACCGCGAACACCGGGGAGCTGTTTTTT. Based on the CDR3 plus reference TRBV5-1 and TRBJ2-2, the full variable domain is KAGVTQTPRYLIKTRGQQVTLSCSPISGHRSVSWYQQTPGQGLQFLFEYFSETQRNKGNFPGRFSGRQFSNSRSEMNVSTLELGDSALYLCASSWDTANTGELFFGEGSRLTVL.

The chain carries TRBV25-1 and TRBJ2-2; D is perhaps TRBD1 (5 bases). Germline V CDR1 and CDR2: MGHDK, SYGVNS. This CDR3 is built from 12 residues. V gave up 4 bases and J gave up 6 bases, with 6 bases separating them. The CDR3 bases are TGTGCCAGCAGTGCAGGGCCCGGGGAGCTGTTTTTT. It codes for CASSAGPGELFF.

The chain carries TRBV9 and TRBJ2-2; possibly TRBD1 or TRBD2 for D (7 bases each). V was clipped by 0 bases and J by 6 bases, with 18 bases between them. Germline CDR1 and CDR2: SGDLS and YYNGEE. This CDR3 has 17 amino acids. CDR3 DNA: TGTGCCAGCAGCGTAGGGGAAACCAGGGGGAGGGCCGGGGAGCTGTTTTTT. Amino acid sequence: CASSVGETRGRAGELFF. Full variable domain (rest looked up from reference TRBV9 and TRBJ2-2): DSGVTQTPKHLITATGQRVTLRCSPRSGDLSVYWYQQSLDQGLQFLIQYYNGEERAKGNILERFSAQQFPDLHSELNLSSLELGDSALYFCASSVGETRGRAGELFFGEGSRLTVL.

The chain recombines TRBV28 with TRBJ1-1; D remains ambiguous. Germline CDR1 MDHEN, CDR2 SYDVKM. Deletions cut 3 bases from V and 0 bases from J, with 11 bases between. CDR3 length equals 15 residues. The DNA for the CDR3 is TGTGCCAGCAGTTTCGGGCAGTTCATGAACACTGAAGCTTTCTTT. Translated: CASSFGQFMNTEAFF.

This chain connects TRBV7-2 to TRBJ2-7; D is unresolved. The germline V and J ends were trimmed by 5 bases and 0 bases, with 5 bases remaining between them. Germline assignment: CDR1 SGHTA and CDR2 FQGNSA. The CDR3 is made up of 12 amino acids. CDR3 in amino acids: CASSQDSYEQYF. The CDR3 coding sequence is TGTGCCAGCAGCCAGGACTCCTACGAGCAGTACTTC. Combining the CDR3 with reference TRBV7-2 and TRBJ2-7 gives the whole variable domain GAGVSQSPSNKVTEKGKDVELRCDPISGHTALYWYRQSLGQGLEFLIYFQGNSAPDKSGLPSDRFSAERTGGSVSTLTIQRTQQEDSAVYLCASSQDSYEQYFGPGTRLTVT.

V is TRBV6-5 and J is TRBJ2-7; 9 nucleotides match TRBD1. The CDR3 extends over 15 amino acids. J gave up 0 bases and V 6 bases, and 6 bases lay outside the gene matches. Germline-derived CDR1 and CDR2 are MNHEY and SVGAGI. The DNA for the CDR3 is TGTGCCAGCAGATGGGGACAGGGAGGCTCCTACGAGCAGTACTTC. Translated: CASRWGQGGSYEQYF.

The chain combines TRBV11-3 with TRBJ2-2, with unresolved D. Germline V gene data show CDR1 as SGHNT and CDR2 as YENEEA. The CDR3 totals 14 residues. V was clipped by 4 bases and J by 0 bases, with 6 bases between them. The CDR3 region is CASSSLANTGELFF. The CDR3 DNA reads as TGTGCCAGCAGCTCCTTGGCGAACACCGGGGAGCTGTTTTTT. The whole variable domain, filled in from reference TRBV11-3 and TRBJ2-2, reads EAGVVQSPRYKIIEKKQPVAFWCNPISGHNTLYWYLQNLGQGPELLIRYENEEAVDDSQLPKDRFSAERLKGVDSTLKIQPAELGDSAVYLCASSSLANTGELFFGEGSRLTVL.

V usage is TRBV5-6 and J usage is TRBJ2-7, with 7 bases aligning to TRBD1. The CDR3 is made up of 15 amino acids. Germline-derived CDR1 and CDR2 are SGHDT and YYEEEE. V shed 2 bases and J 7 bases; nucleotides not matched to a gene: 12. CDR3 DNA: TGTGCCAGCAGCTTCAGGGGGTCAGCCTTACGGGAGCAGTACTTC. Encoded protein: CASSFRGSALREQYF. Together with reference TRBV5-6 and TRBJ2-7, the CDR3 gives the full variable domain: DAGVTQSPTHLIKTRGQQVTLRCSPKSGHDTVSWYQQALGQGPQFIFQYYEEEERQRGNFPDRFSGHQFPNYSSELNVNALLLGDSALYLCASSFRGSALREQYFGPGTRLTVT.

This CDR3 is CASSGAEGAGGYTF. The CDR3 DNA follows: TGTGCCAGCAGTGGGGCCGAGGGGGCTGGTGGCTACACCTTC. This chain connects TRBV6-4 to TRBJ1-2; TRBD1 matches 7 bases. The CDR3 covers 14 residues. Germline assignment: CDR1 MRHNA and CDR2 SNTAGT. Trimming at V came to 4 bases and at J to 7 bases, leaving 9 bases not matched to a gene.

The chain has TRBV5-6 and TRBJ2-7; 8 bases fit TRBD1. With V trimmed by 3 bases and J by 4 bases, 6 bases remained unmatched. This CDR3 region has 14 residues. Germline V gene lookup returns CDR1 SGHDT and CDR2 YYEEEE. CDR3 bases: TGTGCCAGCAGCTCGACAGGGGTTCTATACGAGCAGTACTTC. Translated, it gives CASSSTGVLYEQYF.

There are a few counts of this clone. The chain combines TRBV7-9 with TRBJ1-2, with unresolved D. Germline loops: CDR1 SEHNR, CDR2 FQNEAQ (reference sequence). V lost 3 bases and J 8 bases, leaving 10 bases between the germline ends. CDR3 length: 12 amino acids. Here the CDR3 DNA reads TGTGCCAGCAGCTTGGTGTTCGAGGGCTACACCTTC. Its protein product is CASSLVFEGYTF.

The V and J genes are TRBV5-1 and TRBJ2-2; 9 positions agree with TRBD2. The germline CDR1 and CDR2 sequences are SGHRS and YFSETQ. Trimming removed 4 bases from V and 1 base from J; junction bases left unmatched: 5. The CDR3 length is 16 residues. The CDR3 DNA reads TGCGCCAGCAGCGTTCTAGCGGGGTTGAACACCGGGGAGCTGTTTTTT. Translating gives CASSVLAGLNTGELFF.

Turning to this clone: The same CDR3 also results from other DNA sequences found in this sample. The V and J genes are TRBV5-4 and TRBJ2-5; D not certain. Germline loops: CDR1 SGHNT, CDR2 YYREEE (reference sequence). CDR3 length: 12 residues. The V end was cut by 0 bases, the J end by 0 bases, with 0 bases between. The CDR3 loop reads CASSLDQETQYF. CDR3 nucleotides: TGTGCCAGCAGCTTGGACCAAGAGACCCAGTACTTC.

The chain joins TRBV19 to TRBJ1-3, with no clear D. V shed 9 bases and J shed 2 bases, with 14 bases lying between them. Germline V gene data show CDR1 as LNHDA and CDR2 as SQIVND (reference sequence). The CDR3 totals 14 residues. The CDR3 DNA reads TGTGCCAGCCTCGCGAGGGCGGCTGGAAACACCATATATTTT. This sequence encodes CASLARAAGNTIYF.

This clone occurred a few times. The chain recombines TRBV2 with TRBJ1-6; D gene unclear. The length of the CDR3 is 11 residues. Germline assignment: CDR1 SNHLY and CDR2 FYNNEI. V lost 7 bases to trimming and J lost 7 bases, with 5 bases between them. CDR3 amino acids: CASNLNSPLHF. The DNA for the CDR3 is TGTGCCAGCAACCTAAATTCACCCCTCCACTTT.

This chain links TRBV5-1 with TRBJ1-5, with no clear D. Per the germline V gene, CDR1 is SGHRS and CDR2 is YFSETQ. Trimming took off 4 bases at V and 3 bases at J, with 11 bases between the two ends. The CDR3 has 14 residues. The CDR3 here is CASSLGPSNQPQHF. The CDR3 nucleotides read TGCGCCAGCAGCCTAGGGCCCTCCAATCAGCCCCAGCATTTT. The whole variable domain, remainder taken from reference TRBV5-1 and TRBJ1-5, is KAGVTQTPRYLIKTRGQQVTLSCSPISGHRSVSWYQQTPGQGLQFLFEYFSETQRNKGNFPGRFSGRQFSNSRSEMNVSTLELGDSALYLCASSLGPSNQPQHFGDGTRLSIL.

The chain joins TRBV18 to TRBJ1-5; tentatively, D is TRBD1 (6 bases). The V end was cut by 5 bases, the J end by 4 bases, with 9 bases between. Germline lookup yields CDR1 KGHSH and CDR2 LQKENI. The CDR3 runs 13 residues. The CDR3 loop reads CASSGDKNQPQHF. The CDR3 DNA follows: TGTGCCAGCTCAGGGGACAAAAATCAGCCCCAGCATTTT.

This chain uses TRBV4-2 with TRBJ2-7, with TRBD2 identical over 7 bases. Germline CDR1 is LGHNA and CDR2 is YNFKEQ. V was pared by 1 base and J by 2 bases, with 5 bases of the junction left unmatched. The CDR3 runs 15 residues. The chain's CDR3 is CASSQVTSRTYEQYF. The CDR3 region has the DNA TGTGCCAGCAGCCAAGTGACTAGCAGAACCTACGAGCAGTACTTC.

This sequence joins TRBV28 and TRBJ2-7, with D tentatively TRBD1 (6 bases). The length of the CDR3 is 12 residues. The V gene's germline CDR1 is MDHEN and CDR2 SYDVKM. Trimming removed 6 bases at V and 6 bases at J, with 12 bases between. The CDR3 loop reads CASRVGQREQYF. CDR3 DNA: TGTGCCAGCAGGGTAGGACAGCGCGAGCAGTACTTC. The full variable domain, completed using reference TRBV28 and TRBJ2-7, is DVKVTQSSRYLVKRTGEKVFLECVQDMDHENMFWYRQDPGLGLRLIYFSYDVKMKEKGDIPEGYSVSREKKERFSLILESASTNQTSMYLCASRVGQREQYFGPGTRLTVT.